The source of this T cell receptor (beta chain) is a study of shared clonotypes between healthy human individuals. Looking at the study overall: The study drew on a couple of women and three men aged 18 to 49 as donors. Each donor's CD8 memory used one plate, CD8 naive two, each CD4 subset three. Study-wide results and limits: Non-shared clonotypes had lower generation probabilities than those shared by all four donors.

The CDR3 covers 15 residues. CDR1 and CDR2 from the germline V gene are MNHEY and SMNVEV (reference sequence). After removal of 6 bases from V and 4 bases from J, the junction contained 9 bases not matched to a gene. Clones were sequenced by immunoSEQ multiplex PCR, and TCRdb holds only the in-frame ones, with some missing. The table has about 980,000 clones, over 75% seen once; the top ten hold about 1.5%. Both subsets, CD45RA+ naive and CD45RA-negative memory, were split from the CD4+ cells. This clone was observed at least ten times. Its specificity is unknown. V and J are TRBV27 and TRBJ1-2; 9 nucleotides match TRBD1. The sequence came from a man aged 18-30 years in good health. Source material: memory CD4+ T cells sorted from blood. Subset described: CD45RA-negative fraction. CDR3 bases: TGTGCCAGCAGGACAGGGGGTGCCGTCCTCTATGGCTACACCTTC. It specifies CASRTGGAVLYGYTF.